Presented here are 3 T cell receptor beta chains from one specimen sequenced in a study of CD8 T cells in Susac syndrome (dated by TCRdb to between 2018 and 2021). Receptor libraries were prepared by the immunoSEQ multiplex PCR assay. RNA was extracted using the RNeasy kit, and roughly 0.5 to 1 microgram was reverse transcribed with random hexamers. Using fastp at Q25 and MiXCR, TCRdb reprocessed the public reads and kept productive beta chains. Rows matching on CDR3 protein sequence are summarized as one entry with the most common DNA and genes. The sample contains fewer than 85,000 distinct CDR3 sequences, approximately 93% of them found a single time. 0.5% to 0.65% of the sample rests with the top ten. The sample consisted of CD8+ T cells from PBMCs. All receptors derive from a human donor with Susac syndrome.

The chain uses TRBV9 and TRBJ1-5; 7 bases fit TRBD1. The junction had 8 bases not matched to a gene; V was cut back by 5 bases and J by 3 bases. Germline CDR1 and CDR2: SGDLS and YYNGEE. This CDR3 region has 15 residues. The CDR3 loop reads CASSDNGQANQPQHF. As DNA, the CDR3 is TGTGCCAGCAGTGATAATGGACAGGCCAATCAGCCCCAGCATTTT.

This clonotype was observed a single time. The V call is TRBV27, the J call TRBJ2-2, with TRBD2 matching over 10 bases. Germline CDR1 reads MNHEY; CDR2 reads SMNVEV (reference sequence). The CDR3 runs to 14 residues. V was pared by 3 bases and J by 9 bases, with 4 bases of the junction left unmatched. The CDR3 nucleotides are TGTGCCAGCAGTTTGGCTAGCGGGGGATGGGAGCTGTTTTTT. Its translation: CASSLASGGWELFF.

The chain couples TRBV4-1 to TRBJ2-3; the D gene is possibly TRBD2 (5 bases). V was cut by 0 bases and J by 5 bases, with 15 bases left in between. The CDR3 is 16 amino acids. Germline values: CDR1 MGHRA, CDR2 YSYEKL. In nucleotides, the CDR3 is TGCGCCAGCAGCCAAGATCGTGGAGGTTATAGAGATACGCAGTATTTT. Protein product: CASSQDRGGYRDTQYF.